Shown below are 5 T cell receptor beta chains from a single sample sequenced in a study of CD8+ T cells in alopecia areata. RNA was isolated and reverse transcribed to cDNA, the sequencing template. Only in-frame clones appear in the TCRdb table, and some are missing; sequencing was by immunoSEQ multiplex PCR. The profile shows more than 95,000 clones, roughly 68% of them singletons. Sequencing was performed on CD4+ T cells sorted from blood. These receptors were collected from a human donor in good health.

This clone was picked up one time. The chain recombines TRBV9 with TRBJ1-2; D may be TRBD1 (5 bases). The CDR3 is made up of 14 amino acids. Germline CDR1 reads SGDLS; CDR2 reads YYNGEE. Trimming removed 0 bases at V and 4 bases at J, with 10 bases between. The CDR3 nucleotides are TGTGCCAGCAGCGTAGGGGGGTCGACCTATGGCTACACCTTC. Its protein is CASSVGGSTYGYTF.

The chain has TRBV4-1 and TRBJ2-3; TRBD2 aligns across 13 bases. With V trimmed by 5 bases and J by 0 bases, 20 bases remained unmatched. This CDR3 has 22 amino acids. The germline CDR1 and CDR2 sequences are MGHRA and YSYEKL. The DNA for the CDR3 is TGCGCCAGCAGCACATTATTTGGGGGACTAGCGGGGAGAACCTCTAGCACAGATACGCAGTATTTT. Translated: CASSTLFGGLAGRTSSTDTQYF.

The CDR3 reads CASSVTVGTEQYF. CDR3 nucleotides: TGTGCCAGCAGCGTCACGGTAGGGACCGAGCAGTACTTC. The chain uses TRBV2 and TRBJ2-7; the D gene could be TRBD1 or TRBD2 (5 bases each). This CDR3 region has 13 residues. The germline CDR1 and CDR2 sequences are SNHLY and FYNNEI. V lost 6 bases, J lost 6 bases, and 15 bases lay in between.

The chain has TRBV19 and TRBJ1-5, with 8 bases fitting TRBD1. Germline trimming cut 5 bases from V and 4 bases from J; bases unmatched to any gene: 10. Germline V lookup: CDR1 LNHDA, CDR2 SQIVND (reference sequence). The CDR3 spans 16 residues. CDR3 bases: TGTGCCAGTAGTCAGGGACAGGTCCTGAGGAATCAGCCCCAGCATTTT. It specifies CASSQGQVLRNQPQHF.

In its sample, this clone was seen a few times. This rearrangement joins TRBV6-5 to TRBJ2-7, with 14 nucleotides matching TRBD2. The CDR3 sequence is 14 residues long. Trimming took 6 bases from V and 3 from J; bases not matched to a gene: 1. Germline CDR1 and CDR2: MNHEY and SVGAGI. The DNA of the CDR3 is TGTGCCAGCAGGGGACTAGCGGGGGTCTACGAGCAGTACTTC. It translates to CASRGLAGVYEQYF.